This TCR beta chain was recorded in a study of T-cell reconstitution after alpha-beta-depleted transplantation in children. Researchers prepared the TCRbeta library using unique molecular identifiers, the study reports. TCRdb called the PCR reads again in MiXCR, with one record for every CDR3 protein. The data hold roughly 400,000 distinct CDR3 sequences, with 43% observed a single time. Study findings and constraints: Among T cells one year after transplant, newly produced cells accounted for most counts and diversity. About two months after transplant, alpha-beta T cells reportedly came from several hundred expanded graft clones.

The V segment lost 5 bases and the J segment 2 bases; nucleotides outside the gene matches: 3. The CDR3 extends over 14 amino acids. Germline CDR1 is SGHTA and CDR2 is FQGNSA. This clonotype has a count of ten or more. Its antigen is unidentified. The sample here was PBMCs, taken before TCRalphabeta/CD19-depleted stem cell transplant. The clonotype was recovered from a girl aged 2-10 years with aplastic anemia, due to receive a stem cell transplant. The V and J genes are TRBV7-2 and TRBJ2-3, with TRBD2 matching over 8 bases. CDR3 loop: CASSPGLATDTQYF. As DNA, the CDR3 is TGTGCCAGCAGCCCAGGACTAGCCACAGATACGCAGTATTTT.